A single sample gave rise to the 31 T cell receptor beta chains below, sequenced in a study of PD-1 blockade in classical Hodgkin lymphoma (dated by TCRdb to about 2020). The meaning of the sample's time point label: cycle 1 day 1 (C1D1), immediately before nivolumab initiation. Every trial patient had relapsed following autologous stem cell transplantation, and prior brentuximab vedotin exposure was what differed among cohorts A, B and C. Library method: the immunoSEQ multiplex PCR assay. As stored in TCRdb, this immuneACCESS dataset retains in-frame rearrangements with V and J assigned. A fraction of the clones does not appear; measured against another copy, unresolved V genes explain less than half of the discrepancy, and the remainder lacks a known reason. Here the sample has 90,000 to 100,000 clones; roughly 92% occur a single time. The ten most abundant clones make up less than 3.5% of the sample.

The sample was peripheral blood mononuclear cells (PBMCs), taken at baseline. The receptor set was obtained from a human donor with classical Hodgkin lymphoma.

The J gene is TRBJ2-5, the V gene TRBV2; no reliable D call. Germline V CDR1 and CDR2: SNHLY, FYNNEI. The CDR3 is made up of 12 amino acids. V lost 0 bases to trimming and J lost 5 bases, with 4 bases between them. CDR3 DNA sequence: TGTGCCAGCAGTGAAGCGGACGAGACCCAGTACTTC. This sequence encodes CASSEADETQYF.

This rearrangement joins TRBV6-5 to TRBJ1-1; tentative D call: TRBD1 (5 bases). V was pared by 0 bases and J by 1 base, with 12 bases between. This CDR3 comprises 16 residues. CDR1 MNHEY and CDR2 SVGAGI come from the germline V gene. Here the CDR3 reads CASSYSQAQGNTEAFF. The CDR3 DNA is TGTGCCAGCAGTTACTCACAGGCACAAGGGAACACTGAAGCTTTCTTT.

The chain carries TRBV10-1 and TRBJ1-1; 7 positions match TRBD1. The CDR3 is 15 residues long. Germline V gene data show CDR1 as WNHNN and CDR2 as SYGVQD (reference sequence). The trim removed 3 bases at V and 0 bases at J, leaving 4 bases unmatched. DNA for the CDR3: TGCGCCAGCAGTGATCCAGGGGGAATGAACACTGAAGCTTTCTTT. It specifies CASSDPGGMNTEAFF.

This chain links TRBV5-4 with TRBJ2-3; tentatively, D is TRBD1 or TRBD2 (6 bases each). Germline-derived CDR1 and CDR2 are SGHNT and YYREEE (reference sequence). V was trimmed by 3 bases and J by 2 bases, leaving 13 bases between them. CDR3 size: 15 residues. CDR3 nucleotides: TGTGCCAGCAGCTGGGGGGCGGGGTACACAGATACGCAGTATTTT. This codes for CASSWGAGYTDTQYF. Full variable domain (missing parts from reference TRBV5-4 and TRBJ2-3): ETGVTQSPTHLIKTRGQQVTLRCSSQSGHNTVSWYQQALGQGPQFIFQYYREEENGRGNFPPRFSGLQFPNYSSELNVNALELDDSALYLCASSWGAGYTDTQYFGPGTRLTVL.

The chain links TRBV6-5 to TRBJ1-2; 7 bases align to TRBD1. The V and J ends lost 6 bases and 5 bases, in that order; junction bases with no gene match: 6. This CDR3 comprises 13 residues. Germline CDR1 and CDR2: MNHEY and SVGAGI. CDR3 sequence: CASSLGTAYGYTF. The DNA for the CDR3 is TGTGCCAGCAGCCTCGGGACAGCTTATGGCTACACCTTC.

This sequence joins TRBV19 and TRBJ2-2; D is unresolved. This CDR3 contains 14 residues. The V end was cut by 7 bases, the J end by 0 bases, with 9 bases between. Germline V gene lookup returns CDR1 LNHDA and CDR2 SQIVND (reference sequence). CDR3 nucleotide sequence: TGTGCCAGTAACCCCGGCACGAACACCGGGGAGCTGTTTTTT. The encoded protein is CASNPGTNTGELFF.

This clone has just one count. The rearrangement links TRBV20-1 to TRBJ2-1, with D unresolved. Looked up from germline, CDR1 is DFQATT and CDR2 is SNEGSKA (reference sequence). This CDR3 has 10 amino acids. V lost 3 bases and J 7 bases, leaving 4 bases between the germline ends. CDR3 DNA sequence: TGCAGTGCTAGTTCGAATGAGCAGTTCTTC. This gives the protein CSASSNEQFF.

The rearrangement links TRBV5-4 to TRBJ2-3; D ambiguous. The CDR3 spans 14 residues. V lost 4 bases and J 6 bases, leaving 15 bases between the germline ends. Germline V CDR1 and CDR2: SGHNT, YYREEE (reference sequence). The CDR3 nucleotides are TGTGCCAGCAGCGTCGACCACTTCAGCGATACGCAGTATTTT. It specifies CASSVDHFSDTQYF.

The chain uses TRBV5-4 and TRBJ2-1; 7 bases fit TRBD2. This CDR3 is 16 amino acids long. The V and J ends lost 0 bases and 8 bases, in that order; junction bases with no gene match: 11. CDR1 is SGHNT and CDR2 is YYREEE in the germline V gene (reference sequence). The CDR3 here is CASSLEAGVFIDEQFF. The DNA for the CDR3 is TGTGCCAGCAGCTTGGAGGCGGGAGTTTTTATCGATGAGCAGTTCTTC.

This rearrangement joins TRBV10-2 to TRBJ2-3, with D maybe TRBD2 (6 bases). The germline V gene has CDR1 WSHSY and CDR2 SAAADI. V dropped 0 bases and J dropped 3 bases, with 13 bases sitting between them. The CDR3 runs 16 residues. CDR3 in amino acids: CASSESPSGRTDTQYF. Written as DNA, the CDR3 is TGCGCCAGCAGTGAGTCCCCAAGCGGGCGGACAGATACGCAGTATTTT.

J is TRBJ2-5 and V is TRBV6-5, with 8 bases lining up with TRBD1. J lost 7 bases, V lost 4 bases, and 8 bases had no gene match. Germline lookup yields CDR1 MNHEY and CDR2 SVGAGI. This CDR3 spans 14 amino acids. In DNA form, the CDR3 reads TGTGCCAGCAGTTTAAGACAGGGGAGCCTGACCCAGTACTTC. Protein: CASSLRQGSLTQYF.

This sequence joins TRBV7-6 and TRBJ1-2; D is uncertain. With 0 bases removed from V and 7 bases from J, the gap between germline ends came to 21 bases. Germline V CDR1 and CDR2: SGHVS, FNYEAQ. The CDR3 is 17 residues long. CDR3 loop: CASSLAIRFTPTIGYTF. The CDR3 DNA follows: TGTGCCAGCAGCTTAGCAATACGCTTTACCCCCACTATTGGCTACACCTTC.

On this clone: The same CDR3 can be traced to other DNA sequences in this sample. CDR3 coding DNA: TGCGCCAGCAGCTTGGGGCTAGCGGGGGCTGAGACCCAGTACTTC. It encodes CASSLGLAGAETQYF. The V call is TRBV5-1, the J call TRBJ2-5; 10 nucleotides agree with TRBD2. CDR3 length: 15 amino acids. Looked up from germline, CDR1 is SGHRS and CDR2 is YFSETQ. Trimming removed 0 bases from V and 5 bases from J; junction bases left unmatched: 4.

The chain joins TRBV12-1 to TRBJ2-6; the D call of TRBD1 is as the table states it, not checked on the DNA. TRBV12-1 is classified as a pseudogene. The CDR3 is 22 amino acids. The CDR3 sequence is CASSFGPPPQGPYLSGANVLTF. CDR3 coding DNA: TGTGCCAGCAGCTTTGGTCCCCCACCTCAGGGGCCATACCTCTCTGGGGCCAACGTCCTGACTTTC.

This clone was detected once. The chain couples TRBV28 to TRBJ1-3, with 8 nucleotides matching TRBD1. Germline CDR1 reads MDHEN; CDR2 reads SYDVKM. This CDR3 spans 16 amino acids. V lost 1 base to trimming and J lost 3 bases; unmatched junction nucleotides: 5. Here the CDR3 reads CASSLSDRGGGNTIYF. Here the CDR3 DNA reads TGTGCCAGCAGTTTATCCGACAGGGGAGGTGGAAACACCATATATTTT.

J is TRBJ2-1 and V is TRBV19; the D is unclear. From germline, CDR1 is LNHDA and CDR2 SQIVND (reference sequence). This CDR3 comprises 15 residues. V lost 3 bases and J 6 bases, leaving 15 bases between the germline ends. In nucleotides, the CDR3 is TGTGCCAGTAGTATCGTCGGCAGCCCGGGCAATGAGCAGTTCTTC. Translated: CASSIVGSPGNEQFF.

This clone was recorded a few times. V and J are TRBV19 and TRBJ1-5; 7 bases match TRBD1. The CDR3 length is 18 residues. From germline, CDR1 is LNHDA and CDR2 SQIVND (reference sequence). The V and J ends lost 7 bases and 3 bases, in that order; junction bases with no gene match: 18. The CDR3 region has the DNA TGTGCCAGTACCTCCCCATTGGGTGCAGGGGGTGTCAATCAGCCCCAGCATTTT. Its translation: CASTSPLGAGGVNQPQHF.

The chain couples TRBV27 to TRBJ2-1; D is ambiguous. V gave up 0 bases and J gave up 4 bases, with 7 bases separating them. The CDR3 runs 14 residues. The germline V gene encodes CDR1 MNHEY and CDR2 SMNVEV (reference sequence). CDR3 protein: CASSLSVAYNEQFF. Here the CDR3 DNA reads TGTGCCAGCAGTTTATCGGTAGCTTACAATGAGCAGTTCTTC.

The rearrangement joins TRBV19 to TRBJ2-3; TRBD2 is a possible D gene (6 bases). V was shortened by 4 bases and J by 0 bases, with 14 bases between the two germline ends. Per germline, CDR1 LNHDA and CDR2 SQIVND (reference sequence). The CDR3 is made up of 16 amino acids. The DNA of the CDR3 is TGTGCCAGTAGTAAGGGGACGGCGGGAAGCACAGATACGCAGTATTTT. Translated: CASSKGTAGSTDTQYF.

The chain has TRBV6-5 and TRBJ1-2; tentatively, D is TRBD1 (5 bases). Trimming removed 2 bases from V and 8 bases from J, with 12 bases in between. This CDR3 region has 13 residues. Per germline, CDR1 MNHEY and CDR2 SVGAGI. CDR3 residues: CASSYGGEGGYTF. The CDR3 bases are TGTGCCAGCAGTTACGGAGGGGAGGGAGGCTACACCTTC.

The chain combines TRBV27 with TRBJ1-5; D unresolved. Trimming took off 4 bases at V and 5 bases at J, with 15 bases between the two ends. The length of the CDR3 is 15 residues. Germline-derived CDR1 and CDR2 are MNHEY and SMNVEV (reference sequence). The CDR3 here is CASSWASSSDQPQHF. The CDR3 coding sequence is TGTGCCAGCAGTTGGGCATCCAGCTCCGATCAGCCCCAGCATTTT.

The chain is built from TRBV6-1 and TRBJ2-1; D is tentatively TRBD1 or TRBD2 (5 bases each). CDR3 length: 18 amino acids. The ends were cut back, 2 bases at V and 5 bases at J, with 22 bases in the middle. Germline V gene lookup returns CDR1 MNHNS and CDR2 SASEGT. As DNA, the CDR3 is TGTGCCAGCAGTGAACCATTAACGGGACCCCCTTCGGACAATGAGCAGTTCTTC. Translation: CASSEPLTGPPSDNEQFF.

The gene calls are TRBV19 and TRBJ2-7; 8 bases map to TRBD1. Germline-derived CDR1 and CDR2 are LNHDA and SQIVND (reference sequence). The CDR3 runs 14 residues. After removal of 5 bases from V and 2 bases from J, the junction contained 5 bases not matched to a gene. This CDR3 reads CASSDTGGPYEQYF. CDR3 nucleotide sequence: TGTGCCAGTAGTGACACAGGGGGGCCCTACGAGCAGTACTTC.

A single count supports this clone. This chain uses TRBV9 with TRBJ2-7, with TRBD2 matching 10 bases. The CDR3 runs to 16 residues. Germline assignment: CDR1 SGDLS and CDR2 YYNGEE. The V segment lost 3 bases and the J segment 1 base; nucleotides outside the gene matches: 7. In nucleotides, the CDR3 is TGTGCCAGCAGCGACGAGCGGGAGGGCCTATCCTACGAGCAGTACTTC. Amino acid sequence: CASSDEREGLSYEQYF.

The chain uses TRBV30 and TRBJ1-2; tentatively, D is TRBD1 (6 bases). The V gene's germline CDR1 is GTSNPN and CDR2 SVGIG (reference sequence). Trimming left V 3 bases short and J 6 bases short, with 14 bases between. The CDR3 is made up of 13 amino acids. This CDR3 is CAWSLQGKNGYTF. Here the CDR3 DNA reads TGTGCCTGGAGCTTACAGGGCAAGAATGGCTACACCTTC.

The V gene is TRBV2, the J gene TRBJ1-4; TRBD1 might be the D (5 bases). Germline V gives CDR1 SNHLY, CDR2 FYNNEI. The CDR3 runs to 12 residues. V was pared by 2 bases and J by 12 bases, with 10 bases between. In DNA form, the CDR3 reads TGTGCCAGCAGTGAACAGGGACGAGAACTGTTTTTT. This encodes CASSEQGRELFF.

V is TRBV27 and J is TRBJ1-1, with 7 nucleotides matching TRBD1. Germline trimming cut 2 bases from V and 5 bases from J; bases unmatched to any gene: 11. The CDR3 is 16 residues long. CDR1 and CDR2 (germline): MNHEY, SMNVEV (reference sequence). CDR3 in DNA: TGTGCCAGCAGTTTAGTAGTTTGGCAGGGGGGAACTGAAGCTTTCTTT. This sequence encodes CASSLVVWQGGTEAFF.

A word on this clone: The sample carries other DNA sequences with the same CDR3. V is TRBV6-1 and J is TRBJ2-7; D gene uncertain. Deletions cut 0 bases from V and 2 bases from J, with 5 bases between. There are 13 residues in the CDR3. The germline gives CDR1 MNHNS, CDR2 SASEGT. CDR3 sequence: CASSEAGPYEQYF. In DNA, the CDR3 is TGTGCCAGCAGTGAAGCCGGACCCTACGAGCAGTACTTC.

The V call is TRBV5-1, the J call TRBJ2-5, with D maybe TRBD1 (5 bases). V lost 5 bases and J 1 base, leaving 24 bases between the germline ends. The germline gives CDR1 SGHRS, CDR2 YFSETQ. The CDR3 loop spans 18 amino acids. As DNA, the CDR3 is TGCGCCAGCAGAGGTCTCGGTCAGGGCCTGCCAGGCCAAGAGACCCAGTACTTC. Translated, it gives CASRGLGQGLPGQETQYF.

This rearrangement joins TRBV28 to TRBJ2-4, with D unresolved. The germline CDR1 and CDR2 sequences are MDHEN and SYDVKM. The CDR3 length is 16 residues. Between the trimmed V and J ends, which lost 5 bases and 0 bases, there was a span of 14 bases. As DNA, the CDR3 is TGTGCCAGCAGTGGGCCCGACACTCTAGCCAAAAACATTCAGTACTTC. Protein: CASSGPDTLAKNIQYF.

The rearrangement links TRBV30 to TRBJ1-5, with TRBD1 identical over 9 bases. V dropped 7 bases and J dropped 4; count of bases not matched to a gene: 5. The CDR3 is 13 residues long. Per germline, CDR1 GTSNPN and CDR2 SVGIG (reference sequence). The chain's CDR3 is CASEQGANQPQHF. The CDR3, as DNA: TGTGCCTCCGAACAGGGGGCAAATCAGCCCCAGCATTTT.